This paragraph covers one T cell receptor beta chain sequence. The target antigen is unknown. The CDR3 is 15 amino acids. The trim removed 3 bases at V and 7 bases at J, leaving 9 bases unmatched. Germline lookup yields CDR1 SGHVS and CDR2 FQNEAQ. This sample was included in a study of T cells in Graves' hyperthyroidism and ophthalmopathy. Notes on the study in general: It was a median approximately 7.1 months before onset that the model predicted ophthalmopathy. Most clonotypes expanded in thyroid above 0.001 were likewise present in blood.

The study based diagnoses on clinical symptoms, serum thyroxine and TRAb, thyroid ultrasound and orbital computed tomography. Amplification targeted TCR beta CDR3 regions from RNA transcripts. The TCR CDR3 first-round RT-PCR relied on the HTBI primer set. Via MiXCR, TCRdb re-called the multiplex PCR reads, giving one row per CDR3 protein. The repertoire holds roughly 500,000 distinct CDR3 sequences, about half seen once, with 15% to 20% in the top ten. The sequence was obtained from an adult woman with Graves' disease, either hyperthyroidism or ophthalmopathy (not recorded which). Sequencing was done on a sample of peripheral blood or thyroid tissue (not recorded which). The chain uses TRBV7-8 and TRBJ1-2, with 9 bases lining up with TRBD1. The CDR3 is CASSLSWTGVGGYTF. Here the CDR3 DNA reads TGTGCCAGCAGCTTGTCCTGGACAGGGGTCGGTGGCTACACCTTC. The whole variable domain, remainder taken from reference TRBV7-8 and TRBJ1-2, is GAGVSQSPRYKVAKRGQDVALRCDPISGHVSLFWYQQALGQGPEFLTYFQNEAQLDKSGLPSDRFFAERPEGSVSTLKIQRTQQEDSAVYLCASSLSWTGVGGYTFGSGTRLTVV.